Shown below are 6 T cell receptor beta chains from a single sample sequenced in a study of CD8+CD57+ T cells in acquired aplastic anemia. For CDR3 and TCR beta VDJ profiling, genomic DNA was the template used. TCRdb redid the calling of the reads with MiXCR, one entry per CDR3 protein. The data hold approximately 200,000 distinct CDR3 sequences, with 61% observed a single time. The sample consisted of sorted CD4+, CD8+, or CD8+CD57+ T cells (not recorded which) from PBMCs. The receptors originated from a human donor in good health.

V gene TRBV20-1 combines with J gene TRBJ1-2; D gene unclear. The V gene's germline CDR1 is DFQATT and CDR2 SNEGSKA (reference sequence). The V end lost 2 bases, the J end lost 8 bases, and 21 bases lay between the germline ends. The CDR3 totals 15 residues. The CDR3 loop reads CSARYGSTDGRGYTF. The CDR3 DNA sequence: TGCAGTGCTAGATATGGGTCGACGGATGGGAGAGGCTACACCTTC.

The chain couples TRBV9 to TRBJ2-3; D gene uncertain. Trimming shortened V by 0 bases and J by 2 bases, and 4 bases separated the two germline ends. This CDR3 spans 13 amino acids. CDR1 and CDR2 from the germline V gene are SGDLS and YYNGEE. The CDR3 loop is CASSVVVTDTQYF. The CDR3 DNA reads TGTGCCAGCAGCGTAGTAGTCACAGATACGCAGTATTTT.

The rearrangement uses TRBV9 and TRBJ1-1, with D possibly TRBD1 on 5 matching bases. Germline V gives CDR1 SGDLS, CDR2 YYNGEE. The CDR3 runs to 15 residues. Between the trimmed V and J ends, which lost 0 bases and 7 bases, there was a span of 16 bases. CDR3 coding DNA: TGTGCCAGCAGCGTAGCTACGGGGAGGGGCGGTGAAGCTTTCTTT. Its protein is CASSVATGRGGEAFF.

In its sample, this clonotype was seen a few times. The chain joins TRBV7-2 to TRBJ1-6; D might be TRBD1 (6 bases). V shed 5 bases and J shed 9 bases, with 14 bases lying between them. The CDR3 loop spans 14 amino acids. From germline, CDR1 is SGHTA and CDR2 FQGNSA. CDR3 nucleotide sequence: TGTGCCAGCAGCACCGAGGGGGAAACTTCACCCCTCCACTTT. Amino acids: CASSTEGETSPLHF.

About this clonotype: The DNA is omitted, as the CDR3 cannot be located on it reliably, and the CDR3 follows TCRdb's listing. This chain connects TRBV7-8 to TRBJ2-5; the table names TRBD2, a call not compared with the DNA. The CDR3 is 23 residues long, ends included. Per germline, CDR1 SGHVS and CDR2 FQNEAQ. This CDR3 is CASSFYICSARDLLALSAETQYF.

The chain couples TRBV24-1 to TRBJ2-1; 14 bases line up with TRBD2. The CDR3 runs to 16 residues. Germline trimming cut 5 bases from V and 5 bases from J; bases unmatched to any gene: 4. CDR1 and CDR2 (germline): KGHDR, SFDVKD. In DNA form, the CDR3 reads TGTGCCACCAGTGGGGGACTAGCGGGAGTAGACAATGAGCAGTTCTTC. Its protein is CATSGGLAGVDNEQFF.